These 19 T cell receptor beta chains were sequenced from one sample in a study of blood T cell repertoires in COVID-19. Only in-frame clones appear in the TCRdb table, and some are missing; sequencing was by immunoSEQ multiplex PCR. The table includes over 150,000 clones, 90% to 95% detected once. Sequenced: peripheral blood. All receptors derive from a man aged 30 to 45 with COVID-19, enrolled during active disease.

V gene TRBV11-2 combines with J gene TRBJ1-3; 8 positions agree with TRBD1. Germline trimming cut 5 bases from V and 1 base from J; bases unmatched to any gene: 4. This CDR3 spans 15 amino acids. CDR1 SGHAT and CDR2 FQNNGV come from the germline V gene. The CDR3 DNA reads TGTGCCAGCAGCACGTACAGGGGGTCTGGAAACACCATATATTTT. It specifies CASSTYRGSGNTIYF.

This clone was observed a single time. V and J are TRBV11-3 and TRBJ1-5; TRBD1 agrees at 8 bases. V was clipped by 5 bases and J by 6 bases; unmatched bases: 15. In germline, CDR1 is SGHNT, CDR2 YENEEA. The CDR3 is 17 amino acids. The CDR3 nucleotides read TGTGCCAGCAGCGCGCCCCCGACAGGGGCCGAGGGTCAGCCCCAGCATTTT. Its translation is CASSAPPTGAEGQPQHF.

The chain uses TRBV30 and TRBJ2-7; 8 bases are a match to TRBD1. CDR1 and CDR2 (germline): GTSNPN, SVGIG (reference sequence). The junction had 2 bases not matched to a gene; V was cut back by 1 base and J by 3 bases. The CDR3 covers 13 residues. Written as DNA, the CDR3 is TGTGCCTGGAGTGGGACAGGGAACTACGAGCAGTACTTC. Amino acid sequence: CAWSGTGNYEQYF. Based on the CDR3 plus reference TRBV30 and TRBJ2-7, the full variable domain is SQTIHQWPATLVQPVGSPLSLECTVEGTSNPNLYWYRQAAGRGLQLLFYSVGIGQISSEVPQNLSASRPQDRQFILSSKKLLLSDSGFYLCAWSGTGNYEQYFGPGTRLTVT.

The chain uses TRBV11-2 and TRBJ2-2, with D possibly matching TRBD1 (6 bases). This CDR3 has 14 amino acids. V was trimmed by 7 bases and J by 6 bases, leaving 15 bases between them. Per the germline V gene, CDR1 is SGHAT and CDR2 is FQNNGV. CDR3 DNA: TGTGCCAGCAACCCGTTGACAGGCCCCGGGGAGCTGTTTTTT. This encodes CASNPLTGPGELFF. The whole variable domain, remainder taken from reference TRBV11-2 and TRBJ2-2, is EAGVAQSPRYKIIEKRQSVAFWCNPISGHATLYWYQQILGQGPKLLIQFQNNGVVDDSQLPKDRFSAERLKGVDSTLKIQPAKLEDSAVYLCASNPLTGPGELFFGEGSRLTVL.

This chain uses TRBV10-3 with TRBJ1-1; 9 nucleotides line up with TRBD1. The V gene end was trimmed by 6 bases and the J gene end by 2 bases; junction bases not matched to a gene: 7. Looked up from germline, CDR1 is ENHRY and CDR2 is SYGVKD. The CDR3 sequence is 15 residues long. The CDR3 loop is CAISLGTGPNTEAFF. The CDR3, as DNA: TGTGCCATCAGCCTGGGGACAGGGCCTAACACTGAAGCTTTCTTT.

The rearrangement joins TRBV2 to TRBJ2-5; 8 nucleotides align to TRBD1. V was pared by 2 bases and J by 7 bases, with 9 bases of the junction left unmatched. CDR1 and CDR2 (germline): SNHLY, FYNNEI. The CDR3 length is 15 residues. The CDR3 DNA is TGTGCCAGCAGTGAAATAGGACAGGGTGTGGGGACCCAGTACTTC. It is translated as CASSEIGQGVGTQYF.

The chain uses TRBV4-1 and TRBJ2-3; D is unresolved. Trimming took 0 bases from V and 3 from J, leaving 13 bases between them. Germline assignment: CDR1 MGHRA and CDR2 YSYEKL. The CDR3 is made up of 16 amino acids. The CDR3 coding sequence is TGCGCCAGCAGCCAAGATCACGGTCTAACGACAGATACGCAGTATTTT. Translating gives CASSQDHGLTTDTQYF.

The chain joins TRBV7-3 to TRBJ1-6, with a possible D match to TRBD1 (6 bases). Trimming stripped 4 bases from V and 6 bases from J, with 10 bases between. This CDR3 has 14 amino acids. Looked up from germline, CDR1 is SGHTA and CDR2 is FQGTGA. The CDR3 DNA reads TGTGCCAGCAGCTCACAGGGTGGTAATTCACCCCTCCACTTT. Amino acids: CASSSQGGNSPLHF. Using reference TRBV7-3 and TRBJ1-6 for the parts outside the CDR3, the full variable domain is GAGVSQTPSNKVTEKGKYVELRCDPISGHTALYWYRQSLGQGPEFLIYFQGTGAADDSGLPNDRFFAVRPEGSVSTLKIQRTERGDSAVYLCASSSQGGNSPLHFGNGTRLTVT.

This chain uses TRBV30 with TRBJ2-1; TRBD1 agrees at 7 bases. The V gene end was trimmed by 4 bases and the J gene end by 2 bases; junction bases not matched to a gene: 5. This CDR3 contains 14 residues. CDR1 GTSNPN and CDR2 SVGIG come from the germline V gene (reference sequence). The CDR3 is CAWTEGQAYNEQFF. The CDR3, as DNA: TGTGCCTGGACCGAAGGACAGGCCTACAATGAGCAGTTCTTC.

The chain has TRBV7-9 and TRBJ1-2, with unresolved D. Germline assignment: CDR1 SEHNR and CDR2 FQNEAQ (reference sequence). V lost 5 bases, J lost 6 bases, and 16 bases lay in between. The CDR3 spans 14 residues. The CDR3 DNA reads as TGTGCCAGCAGCCAACAGTTGAGAATTAATGGCTACACCTTC. Protein: CASSQQLRINGYTF.

CDR3 nucleotide sequence: TGTGCCAGCAGTCTCCAGGGCTTGAACACTGAAGCTTTCTTT. As protein: CASSLQGLNTEAFF. The V gene is TRBV6-5, the J gene TRBJ1-1; D possibly corresponds to TRBD1 (5 bases). This CDR3 contains 14 residues. The germline CDR1 and CDR2 sequences are MNHEY and SVGAGI. Trimming took 5 bases from V and 0 from J, leaving 10 bases between them.

This chain links TRBV6-5 with TRBJ2-1, with a tentative D call TRBD1 (5 bases). The V gene lost 5 bases and the J gene lost 0 bases, with 8 bases spanning the gap. This CDR3 region has 14 residues. The germline CDR1 and CDR2 sequences are MNHEY and SVGAGI. CDR3 loop: CASSKGSSYNEQFF. The CDR3 bases are TGTGCCAGCAGTAAGGGGTCCTCCTACAATGAGCAGTTCTTC.

The gene calls are TRBV6-5 and TRBJ1-1; 10 bases are shared with TRBD1. Germline trimming cut 5 bases from V and 2 bases from J; bases unmatched to any gene: 5. The CDR3 loop spans 15 amino acids. Germline values: CDR1 MNHEY, CDR2 SVGAGI. CDR3 sequence reads: CASSPRTGGNTEAFF. In DNA, the CDR3 is TGTGCCAGCAGTCCTCGGACAGGGGGAAACACTGAAGCTTTCTTT.

This clone was found once. J is TRBJ1-2 and V is TRBV6-1; D gene unclear. V was pared by 3 bases and J by 5 bases, with 10 bases between. The CDR3 length is 13 residues. Germline-derived CDR1 and CDR2 are MNHNS and SASEGT. CDR3 residues: CASSESAGYGYTF. DNA for the CDR3: TGTGCCAGCAGTGAGTCGGCGGGTTATGGCTACACCTTC.

The CDR3 DNA reads TGTGCCAGCAGTTACACTCCCCCCGGGACACCAAATGAGCAGTTCTTC. It specifies CASSYTPPGTPNEQFF. The chain recombines TRBV6-5 with TRBJ2-1; TRBD1 is a possible D gene (6 bases). This CDR3 has 16 amino acids. Germline V gene sequence: CDR1 MNHEY, CDR2 SVGAGI. Between the trimmed V and J ends, which lost 2 bases and 7 bases, there was a span of 18 bases.

The rearrangement joins TRBV7-9 to TRBJ2-7, with 8 bases lining up with TRBD1. The CDR3 runs 14 residues. From germline, CDR1 is SEHNR and CDR2 FQNEAQ (reference sequence). V was pared by 1 base and J by 3 bases, with 2 bases of the junction left unmatched. CDR3 in DNA: TGTGCCAGCAGCTTAGTGGGACAGGACTACGAGCAGTACTTC. It codes for CASSLVGQDYEQYF. Full variable domain (remainder filled in from reference TRBV7-9 and TRBJ2-7): DTGVSQNPRHKITKRGQNVTFRCDPISEHNRLYWYRQTLGQGPEFLTYFQNEAQLEKSRLLSDRFSAERPKGSFSTLEIQRTEQGDSAMYLCASSLVGQDYEQYFGPGTRLTVT.

This rearrangement joins TRBV5-6 to TRBJ1-6; 11 bases agree with TRBD1. The CDR3 spans 18 residues. Germline CDR1 reads SGHDT; CDR2 reads YYEEEE. V lost 3 bases, J lost 4 bases, and 9 bases stayed unmatched. This CDR3 reads CASSSLGQGEVYNSPLHF. CDR3 bases: TGTGCCAGCAGCTCCCTGGGACAGGGGGAGGTGTATAATTCACCCCTCCACTTT.

The gene calls are TRBV3-1 (or the pseudogene TRBV3-2) and TRBJ1-4; D remains ambiguous. Germline CDR1 and CDR2: LGHDT and YNNKEL (reference sequence). V dropped 2 bases and J dropped 3 bases, with 10 bases sitting between them. The CDR3 is 15 residues long. CDR3 coding DNA: TGTGCCAGCAGCCAATTCCCCTCGGCTAATGAAAAACTGTTTTTT. This sequence encodes CASSQFPSANEKLFF.

J is TRBJ1-2 and V is TRBV27; 7 bases match TRBD1. The CDR3 consists of 14 residues. Per germline, CDR1 MNHEY and CDR2 SMNVEV (reference sequence). After removal of 5 bases from V and 5 bases from J, the junction contained 8 bases not matched to a gene. The DNA for the CDR3 is TGTGCCAGCAGTCCGTTTGACAGGGATTATGGCTACACCTTC. Residues: CASSPFDRDYGYTF.